This entry lists 15 T cell receptor beta chains sequenced from one sample in a study of beta chain features in type 1 diabetes. Study conclusions and caveats: All four CD4+ subsets of Type 1 diabetes patients contained TCRB CDR3s that were moderately but significantly shorter.

The entirety of the isolated RNA underwent reverse transcription, so expressed TCRB transcripts were sequenced. TCRdb keeps only in-frame clones here, not all; method: immunoSEQ multiplex PCR. This table has hundreds of thousands of clones, roughly a tenth appearing once. For these TCRs, the target antigens are not known. What was sequenced was naive CD4+ T cells from blood. These receptors all stem from a man aged 30 to 45 with type 1 diabetes.

This clone was seen more than once but under ten times. This chain links TRBV6-5 with TRBJ2-2; D gene uncertain. Germline assignment: CDR1 MNHEY and CDR2 SVGAGI. This CDR3 has 16 amino acids. V lost 2 bases and J lost 6, with 16 bases in between. In nucleotides, the CDR3 is TGTGCCAGCAGTTACACCACTAACAATTGGGCCGGGGAGCTGTTTTTT. Encoded protein: CASSYTTNNWAGELFF.

This clone was picked up a small number of times. This rearrangement joins TRBV5-1 to TRBJ2-5; D might be TRBD1 (6 bases). The V gene's germline CDR1 is SGHRS and CDR2 YFSETQ. V gave up 4 bases and J gave up 5 bases, with 15 bases separating them. This CDR3 is 14 amino acids long. CDR3: CASSVRTVEETQYF. The CDR3 nucleotides read TGCGCCAGCAGCGTTCGGACAGTGGAGGAGACCCAGTACTTC.

The rearrangement joins TRBV7-9 to TRBJ2-1; 14 bases map to TRBD2. Germline CDR1 SEHNR, CDR2 FQNEAQ (reference sequence). The CDR3 sequence is 15 residues long. J lost 9 bases, V lost 1 base, and 2 bases had no gene match. The CDR3 DNA sequence: TGTGCCAGCAGCTTAGGACTAGCGGGGGGGGCTGAGCAGTTCTTC. Translated: CASSLGLAGGAEQFF.

The chain combines TRBV30 with TRBJ1-3; D possibly corresponds to TRBD1 (5 bases). V was shortened by 2 bases and J by 3 bases, with 8 bases between the two germline ends. This CDR3 comprises 13 residues. The germline V gene encodes CDR1 GTSNPN and CDR2 SVGIG (reference sequence). The CDR3 reads CAWSPDIGNTIYF. The CDR3 DNA sequence: TGTGCCTGGAGTCCGGACATTGGAAACACCATATATTTT.

This clone was seen a handful of times. This chain links TRBV7-2 with TRBJ1-2; TRBD1 might be the D (6 bases). The V end lost 2 bases, the J end lost 2 bases, and 12 bases lay between the germline ends. This CDR3 region has 15 residues. Germline lookup yields CDR1 SGHTA and CDR2 FQGNSA. The CDR3: CASSLPPQGNYGYTF. CDR3 sequence (DNA): TGTGCCAGCAGCTTACCCCCCCAGGGGAACTATGGCTACACCTTC.

This clone was counted only a few times. V is TRBV9 and J is TRBJ2-1, with 9 bases that match TRBD1. The CDR3 extends over 14 amino acids. Losses at the gene ends were 4 bases for V and 6 bases for J; bases not matched to a gene: 5. CDR1 and CDR2 (germline): SGDLS, YYNGEE. This CDR3 reads CASSRQGGINEQFF. The CDR3 coding sequence is TGTGCCAGCAGCAGACAGGGGGGGATCAATGAGCAGTTCTTC.

In its sample, this clone was seen a few times. The chain links TRBV6-5 to TRBJ1-6; D is unclear. The CDR3 totals 15 residues. Germline lookup yields CDR1 MNHEY and CDR2 SVGAGI. V lost 0 bases, J lost 8 bases, and 11 bases lay in between. As DNA, the CDR3 is TGTGCCAGCAGTTACTCGAGGAGACCTGATTCACCCCTCCACTTT. Its protein is CASSYSRRPDSPLHF.

The genes are TRBV5-1 and TRBJ1-2; 9 bases align to TRBD1. The CDR3 spans 15 residues. Germline V CDR1 and CDR2: SGHRS, YFSETQ. With V trimmed by 2 bases and J by 6 bases, 8 bases remained unmatched. CDR3 nucleotides: TGCGCCAGCAGCTTCCGGTTGGGACAGGGCCATGGCTACACCTTC. It codes for CASSFRLGQGHGYTF. The full variable domain, rest sourced from reference TRBV5-1 and TRBJ1-2, is KAGVTQTPRYLIKTRGQQVTLSCSPISGHRSVSWYQQTPGQGLQFLFEYFSETQRNKGNFPGRFSGRQFSNSRSEMNVSTLELGDSALYLCASSFRLGQGHGYTFGSGTRLTVV.

This clone was seen a handful of times. This chain links TRBV7-8 with TRBJ2-5, with a tentative D call TRBD2 (5 bases). Trimming stripped 1 base from V and 0 bases from J, with 12 bases between. In germline, CDR1 is SGHVS, CDR2 FQNEAQ. The length of the CDR3 is 16 residues. Here the CDR3 reads CASSLVGVGYQETQYF. The CDR3, as DNA: TGTGCCAGCAGCTTAGTCGGGGTTGGGTACCAAGAGACCCAGTACTTC.

This clone showed up just a few times. J is TRBJ1-4 and V is TRBV5-4, with 8 positions matching TRBD1. Germline CDR1 is SGHNT and CDR2 is YYREEE (reference sequence). The J segment lost 8 bases and the V segment lost 4 bases, leaving 10 bases of the junction unmatched. This CDR3 has 15 residues. CDR3 loop: CASSETDRVGEKLFF. In nucleotides, the CDR3 is TGTGCCAGCAGCGAAACGGACAGGGTTGGAGAAAAACTGTTTTTT.

DNA of the CDR3: TGTGCCACCAGCAGAACAGGGCGATACGAGCAGTACTTC. Translation: CATSRTGRYEQYF. The J gene is TRBJ2-7, the V gene TRBV15, with a possible D match to TRBD1 (6 bases). The CDR3 is 13 amino acids. Trimming took 2 bases from V and 4 from J, leaving 9 bases between them. CDR1 is LNHNV and CDR2 is YYDKDF in the germline V gene (reference sequence).

V gene TRBV6-5 combines with J gene TRBJ2-5, with a weak D call TRBD2 (5 bases). The V and J ends lost 4 bases and 11 bases respectively, with 11 bases between them. CDR1 is MNHEY and CDR2 is SVGAGI in the germline V gene. The CDR3 covers 11 residues. The CDR3 sequence is CASSSRWEQYF. CDR3 nucleotide sequence: TGTGCCAGCAGTTCACGATGGGAGCAGTACTTC.

V gene TRBV7-8 combines with J gene TRBJ2-1; 10 positions match TRBD1. Germline CDR1 reads SGHVS; CDR2 reads FQNEAQ. After removal of 5 bases from V and 4 bases from J, the junction contained 8 bases not matched to a gene. This CDR3 is built from 16 residues. As DNA, the CDR3 is TGTGCCAGCAGCCCTGGGGACAGGGGATTGTACAATGAGCAGTTCTTC. Its protein is CASSPGDRGLYNEQFF. Complete variable domain (other parts from reference TRBV7-8 and TRBJ2-1): GAGVSQSPRYKVAKRGQDVALRCDPISGHVSLFWYQQALGQGPEFLTYFQNEAQLDKSGLPSDRFFAERPEGSVSTLKIQRTQQEDSAVYLCASSPGDRGLYNEQFFGPGTRLTVL.

Only a few counts were recorded for this clone. This chain connects TRBV7-9 to TRBJ2-1; 11 bases match TRBD1. Germline trimming cut 4 bases from V and 5 bases from J; bases unmatched to any gene: 4. Germline CDR1 is SEHNR and CDR2 is FQNEAQ (reference sequence). CDR3 length equals 15 residues. The CDR3 DNA is TGTGCCAGCAGCTCCGGGACAGGGGGGGACAATGAGCAGTTCTTC. It codes for CASSSGTGGDNEQFF. The variable domain in full, completed from reference TRBV7-9 and TRBJ2-1, reads DTGVSQNPRHKITKRGQNVTFRCDPISEHNRLYWYRQTLGQGPEFLTYFQNEAQLEKSRLLSDRFSAERPKGSFSTLEIQRTEQGDSAMYLCASSSGTGGDNEQFFGPGTRLTVL.

The chain recombines TRBV5-1 with TRBJ1-4, with TRBD1 matching over 7 bases. The length of the CDR3 is 14 residues. With 2 bases clipped from V and 3 bases from J, the junction kept 1 base outside the gene matches. Germline V gene data show CDR1 as SGHRS and CDR2 as YFSETQ. The CDR3 spells CASSLDRANEKLFF. The CDR3, as DNA: TGCGCCAGCAGCTTAGACAGGGCTAATGAAAAACTGTTTTTT. The full variable domain, in which reference TRBV5-1 and TRBJ1-4 provide the parts outside the CDR3, is KAGVTQTPRYLIKTRGQQVTLSCSPISGHRSVSWYQQTPGQGLQFLFEYFSETQRNKGNFPGRFSGRQFSNSRSEMNVSTLELGDSALYLCASSLDRANEKLFFGSGTQLSVL.